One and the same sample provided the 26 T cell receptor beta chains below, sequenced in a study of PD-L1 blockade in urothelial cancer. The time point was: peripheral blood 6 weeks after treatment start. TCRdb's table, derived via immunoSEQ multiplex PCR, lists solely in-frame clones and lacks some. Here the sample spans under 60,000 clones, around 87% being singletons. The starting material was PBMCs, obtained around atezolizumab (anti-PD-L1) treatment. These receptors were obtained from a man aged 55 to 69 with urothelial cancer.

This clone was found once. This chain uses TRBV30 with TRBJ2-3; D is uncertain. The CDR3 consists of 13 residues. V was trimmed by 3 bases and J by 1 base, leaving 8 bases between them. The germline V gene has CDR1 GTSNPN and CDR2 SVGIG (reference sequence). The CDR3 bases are TGTGCCTGGAGACAGCTTCGCACAGATACGCAGTATTTT. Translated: CAWRQLRTDTQYF.

CDR3 loop: CASSSQGGEAPQHF. The DNA for the CDR3 is TGTGCCAGCTCATCCCAGGGTGGTGAGGCGCCCCAGCATTTT. The chain is built from TRBV18 and TRBJ1-5; weak D call: TRBD1 (5 bases). V was clipped by 5 bases and J by 9 bases, with 17 bases between them. CDR1 is KGHSH and CDR2 is LQKENI in the germline V gene. CDR3 length equals 14 residues.

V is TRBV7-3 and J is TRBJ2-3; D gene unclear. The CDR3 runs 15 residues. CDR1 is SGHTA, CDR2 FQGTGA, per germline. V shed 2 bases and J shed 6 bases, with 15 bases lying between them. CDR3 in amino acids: CASSLRYSQVDTQYF. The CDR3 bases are TGTGCCAGCAGCTTACGGTACTCCCAAGTGGATACGCAGTATTTT.

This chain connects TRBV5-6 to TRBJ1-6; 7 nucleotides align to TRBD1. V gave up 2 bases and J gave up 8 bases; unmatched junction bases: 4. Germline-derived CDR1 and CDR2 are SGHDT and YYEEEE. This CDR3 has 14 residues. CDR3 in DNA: TGTGCCAGCAGCTTTGTAGGGGGCGATTCACCCCTCCACTTT. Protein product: CASSFVGGDSPLHF. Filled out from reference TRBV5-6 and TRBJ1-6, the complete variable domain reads DAGVTQSPTHLIKTRGQQVTLRCSPKSGHDTVSWYQQALGQGPQFIFQYYEEEERQRGNFPDRFSGHQFPNYSSELNVNALLLGDSALYLCASSFVGGDSPLHFGNGTRLTVT.

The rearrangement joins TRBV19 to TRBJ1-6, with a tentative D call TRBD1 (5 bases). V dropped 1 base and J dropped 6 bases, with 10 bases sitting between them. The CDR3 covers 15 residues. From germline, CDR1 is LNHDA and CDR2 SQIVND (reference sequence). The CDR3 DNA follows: TGTGCCAGTAGTATAGGGGGCAGATCTAATTCACCCCTCCACTTT. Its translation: CASSIGGRSNSPLHF.

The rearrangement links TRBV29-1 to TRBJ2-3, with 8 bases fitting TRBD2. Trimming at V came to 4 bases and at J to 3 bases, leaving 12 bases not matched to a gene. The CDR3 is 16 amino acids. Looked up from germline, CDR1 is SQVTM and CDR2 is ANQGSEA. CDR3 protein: CSVVKTGTRRTDTQYF. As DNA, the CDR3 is TGCAGCGTTGTAAAAACCGGGACTAGGCGTACAGATACGCAGTATTTT.

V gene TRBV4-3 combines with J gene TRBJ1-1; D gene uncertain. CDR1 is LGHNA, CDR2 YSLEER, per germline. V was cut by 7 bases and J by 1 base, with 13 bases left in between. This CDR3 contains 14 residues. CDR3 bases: TGCGCCAGCACGATGACTTATAAGAACACTGAAGCTTTCTTT. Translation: CASTMTYKNTEAFF.

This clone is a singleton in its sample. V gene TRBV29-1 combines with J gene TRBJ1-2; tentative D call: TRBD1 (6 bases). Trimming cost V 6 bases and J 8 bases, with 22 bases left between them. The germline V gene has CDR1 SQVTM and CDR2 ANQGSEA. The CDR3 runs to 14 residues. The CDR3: CSVETGHRAGGYTF. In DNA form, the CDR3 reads TGCAGCGTCGAAACGGGACATAGAGCGGGGGGCTACACCTTC.

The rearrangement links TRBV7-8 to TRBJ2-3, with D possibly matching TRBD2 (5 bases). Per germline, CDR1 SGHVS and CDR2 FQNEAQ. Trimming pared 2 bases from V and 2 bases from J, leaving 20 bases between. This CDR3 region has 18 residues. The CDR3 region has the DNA TGTGCCAGCAGCTTAAGAACGCCCGGACTCATTTACACAGATACGCAGTATTTT. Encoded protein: CASSLRTPGLIYTDTQYF.

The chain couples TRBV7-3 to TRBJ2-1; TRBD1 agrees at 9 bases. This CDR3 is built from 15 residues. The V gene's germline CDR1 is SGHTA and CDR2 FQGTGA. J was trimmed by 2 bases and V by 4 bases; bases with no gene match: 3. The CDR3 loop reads CASSSGTGTYNEQFF. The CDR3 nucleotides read TGTGCCAGCAGCTCCGGGACAGGGACCTACAATGAGCAGTTCTTC.

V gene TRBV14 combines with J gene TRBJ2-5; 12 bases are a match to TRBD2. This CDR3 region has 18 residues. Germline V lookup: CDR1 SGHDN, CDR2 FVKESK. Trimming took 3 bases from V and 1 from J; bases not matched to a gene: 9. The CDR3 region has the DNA TGTGCCAGCAGCCACGCTATAAGACTAGCGGGGGCCCAAGAGACCCAGTACTTC. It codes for CASSHAIRLAGAQETQYF.

CDR3 sequence reads: CASSSGTVGPYEQYF. CDR3 nucleotides: TGTGCCAGCAGCTCAGGGACAGTGGGTCCCTACGAGCAGTACTTC. This sequence joins TRBV5-5 and TRBJ2-7; TRBD1 aligns across 7 bases. J was trimmed by 2 bases and V by 3 bases; bases with no gene match: 8. Germline values: CDR1 SGHKS, CDR2 YYEKEE (reference sequence). The CDR3 totals 15 residues.

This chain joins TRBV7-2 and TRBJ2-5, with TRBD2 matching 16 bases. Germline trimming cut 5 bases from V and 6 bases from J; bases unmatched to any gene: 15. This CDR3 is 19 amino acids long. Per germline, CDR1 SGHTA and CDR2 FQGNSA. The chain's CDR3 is CASSTLGTSGGASQKTQYF. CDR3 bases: TGTGCCAGCAGCACACTCGGGACTAGCGGGGGGGCATCACAAAAGACCCAGTACTTC. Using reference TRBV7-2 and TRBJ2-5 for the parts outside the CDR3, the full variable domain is GAGVSQSPSNKVTEKGKDVELRCDPISGHTALYWYRQSLGQGLEFLIYFQGNSAPDKSGLPSDRFSAERTGGSVSTLTIQRTQQEDSAVYLCASSTLGTSGGASQKTQYFGPGTRLLVL.

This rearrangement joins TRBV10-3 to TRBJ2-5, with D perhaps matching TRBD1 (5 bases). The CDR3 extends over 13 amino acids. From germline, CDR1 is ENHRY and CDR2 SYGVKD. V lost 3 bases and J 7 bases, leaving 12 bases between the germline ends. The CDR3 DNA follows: TGTGCCATCAGTGACGGCGGCACAGGGACCCAGTACTTC. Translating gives CAISDGGTGTQYF.

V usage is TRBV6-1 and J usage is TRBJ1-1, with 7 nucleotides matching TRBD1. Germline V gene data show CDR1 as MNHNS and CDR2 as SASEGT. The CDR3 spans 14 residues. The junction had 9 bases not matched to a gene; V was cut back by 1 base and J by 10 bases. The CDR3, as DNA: TGTGCCAGCAGTGAAGGCGGCAGGGGGATGGGAGCTTTCTTT. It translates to CASSEGGRGMGAFF.

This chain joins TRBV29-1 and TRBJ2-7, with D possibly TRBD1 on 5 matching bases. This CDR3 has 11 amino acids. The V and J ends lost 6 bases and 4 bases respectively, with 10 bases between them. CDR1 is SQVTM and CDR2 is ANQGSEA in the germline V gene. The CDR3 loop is CSVPGRYEQYF. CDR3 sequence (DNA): TGCAGCGTGCCAGGGCGGTACGAGCAGTACTTC.

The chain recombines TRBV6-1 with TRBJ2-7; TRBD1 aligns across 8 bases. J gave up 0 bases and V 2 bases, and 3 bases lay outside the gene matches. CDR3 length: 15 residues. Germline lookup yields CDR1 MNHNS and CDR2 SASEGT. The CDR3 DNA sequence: TGTGCCAGCAGTGAACACAGGGGGAGCTCCTACGAGCAGTACTTC. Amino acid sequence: CASSEHRGSSYEQYF.

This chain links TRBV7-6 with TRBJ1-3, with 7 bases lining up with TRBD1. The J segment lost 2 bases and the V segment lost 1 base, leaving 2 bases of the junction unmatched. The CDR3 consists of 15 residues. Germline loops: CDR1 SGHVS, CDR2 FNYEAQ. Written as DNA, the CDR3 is TGTGCCAGCAGCTTAGGGCAGGGGGCTGGAAACACCATATATTTT. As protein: CASSLGQGAGNTIYF.

CDR3 amino acids: CSVEDQDSLYGYTF. Here the CDR3 DNA reads TGCAGCGTTGAAGATCAGGACAGCCTCTATGGCTACACCTTC. The V and J genes are TRBV29-1 and TRBJ1-2, with D tentatively TRBD1 (6 bases). The CDR3 has 14 residues. Trimming removed 0 bases from V and 4 bases from J, with 12 bases in between. The germline V gene encodes CDR1 SQVTM and CDR2 ANQGSEA. Together with reference TRBV29-1 and TRBJ1-2, the CDR3 gives the full variable domain: SAVISQKPSRDICQRGTSLTIQCQVDSQVTMMFWYRQQPGQSLTLIATANQGSEATYESGFVIDKFPISRPNLTFSTLTVSNMSPEDSSIYLCSVEDQDSLYGYTFGSGTRLTVV.

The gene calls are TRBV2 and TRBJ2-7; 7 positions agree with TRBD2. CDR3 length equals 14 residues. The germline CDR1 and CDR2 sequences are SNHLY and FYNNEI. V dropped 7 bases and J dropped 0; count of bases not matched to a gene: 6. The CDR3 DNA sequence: TGTGCCAGCACGACTAGCCTCAGCTCCTACGAGCAGTACTTC. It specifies CASTTSLSSYEQYF.

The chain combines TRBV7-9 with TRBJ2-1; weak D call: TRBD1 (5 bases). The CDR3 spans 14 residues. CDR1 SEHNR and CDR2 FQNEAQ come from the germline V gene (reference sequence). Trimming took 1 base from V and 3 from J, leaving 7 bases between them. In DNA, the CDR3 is TGTGCCAGCAGCTTAGGGGGCAACTACAATGAGCAGTTCTTC. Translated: CASSLGGNYNEQFF.

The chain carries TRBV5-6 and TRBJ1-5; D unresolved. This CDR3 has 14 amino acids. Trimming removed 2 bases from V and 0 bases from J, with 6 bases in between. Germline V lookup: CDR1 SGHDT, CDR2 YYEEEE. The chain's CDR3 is CASSLLHSNQPQHF. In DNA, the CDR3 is TGTGCCAGCAGCTTACTGCATAGCAATCAGCCCCAGCATTTT. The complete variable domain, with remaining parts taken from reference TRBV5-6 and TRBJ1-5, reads DAGVTQSPTHLIKTRGQQVTLRCSPKSGHDTVSWYQQALGQGPQFIFQYYEEEERQRGNFPDRFSGHQFPNYSSELNVNALLLGDSALYLCASSLLHSNQPQHFGDGTRLSIL.

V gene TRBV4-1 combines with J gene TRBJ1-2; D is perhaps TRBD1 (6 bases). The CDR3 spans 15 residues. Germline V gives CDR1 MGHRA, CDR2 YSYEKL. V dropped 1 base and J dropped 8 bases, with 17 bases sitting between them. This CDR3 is CASSQGIQGIRGYTF. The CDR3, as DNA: TGCGCCAGCAGCCAAGGCATTCAGGGGATAAGGGGCTACACCTTC.

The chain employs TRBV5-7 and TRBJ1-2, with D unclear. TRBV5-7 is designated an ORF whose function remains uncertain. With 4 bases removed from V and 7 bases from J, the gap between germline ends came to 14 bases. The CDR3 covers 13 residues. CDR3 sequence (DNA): TGTGCCAGCAGCAACCGTGAGGGCTCTGGCTACACCTTC. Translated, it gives CASSNREGSGYTF.

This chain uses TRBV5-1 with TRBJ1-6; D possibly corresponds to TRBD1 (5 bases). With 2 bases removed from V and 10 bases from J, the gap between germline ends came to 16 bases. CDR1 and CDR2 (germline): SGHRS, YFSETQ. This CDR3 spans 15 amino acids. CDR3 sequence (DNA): TGCGCCAGCAGCTTTGACGACAGTGGGCGCTCACCCCTCCACTTT. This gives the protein CASSFDDSGRSPLHF.

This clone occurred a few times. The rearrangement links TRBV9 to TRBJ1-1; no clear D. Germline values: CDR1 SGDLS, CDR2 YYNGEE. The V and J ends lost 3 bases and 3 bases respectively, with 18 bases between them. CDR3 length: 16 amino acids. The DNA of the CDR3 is TGTGCCAGCAGCGAAGGGTCCGTCGGGGTTGACACTGAAGCTTTCTTT. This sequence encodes CASSEGSVGVDTEAFF.